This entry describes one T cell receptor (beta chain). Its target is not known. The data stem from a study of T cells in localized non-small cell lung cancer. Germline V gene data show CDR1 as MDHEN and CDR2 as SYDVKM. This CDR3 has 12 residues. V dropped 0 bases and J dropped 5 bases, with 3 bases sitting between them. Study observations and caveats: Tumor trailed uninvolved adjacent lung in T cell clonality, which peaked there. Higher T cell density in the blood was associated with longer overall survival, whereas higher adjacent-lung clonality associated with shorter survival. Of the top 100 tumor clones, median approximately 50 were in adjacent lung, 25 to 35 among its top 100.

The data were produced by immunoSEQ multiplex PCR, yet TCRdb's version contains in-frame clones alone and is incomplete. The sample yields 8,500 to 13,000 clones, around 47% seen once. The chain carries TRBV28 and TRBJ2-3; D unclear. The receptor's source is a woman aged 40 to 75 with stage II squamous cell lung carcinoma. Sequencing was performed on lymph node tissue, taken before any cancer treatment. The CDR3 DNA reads TGTGCCAGCAGTTTATGGGAAGATACGCAGTATTTT. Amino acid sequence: CASSLWEDTQYF.